Listed below are T cell receptor beta chains from one sample, sequenced in a study of human T cells and chemical hapten exposure. TCRdb re-analysed the RACE reads in MiXCR, keeping a single row per CDR3 protein. The sample shows roughly 50,000 distinct CDR3 sequences, about a tenth of them seen only once. Source: whole blood, taken in connection with sensitization to the hapten diphenylcyclopropenone (DPC). Receptors were obtained from a woman between 45 and 60 years old with alopecia areata. Some clones in this sample may be carry-over from other donors' samples. CDR3s include the opening cysteine and the closing phenylalanine or tryptophan. The D gene is left open where the match is weak. Not every row has a clone size; where given, it reads once, few, many or a size class.

CDR3 DNA	CDR3 protein	D gene	V gene	J gene	clone size
TGTGCCAGCAGACGGGACTCCCTGAGCACAGATACGCAGTATTTT	CASRRDSLSTDTQYF	-	TRBV11-2	TRBJ2-3	-
TGTGCCAGCAGTTACTCCAAGAATAGCGGGGTAGAGCTGTTTTTT	CASSYSKNSGVELFF	TRBD2	TRBV6-5	TRBJ2-2	-
TGTGCCAGTAGTATAGATCTATATCAGGGAGCCGACGAGCAGTTCTTC	CASSIDLYQGADEQFF	-	TRBV19	TRBJ2-1	few
TGTGCCAGCACTCAACGGGAGACTAGTGGGTCTGGGGCCAACGTCCTGACTTTC	CASTQRETSGSGANVLTF	-	TRBV12-3/TRBV12-4	TRBJ2-6	few
TGCAGTGCTAGAGACGGGGGGCAGTTGGTCTATGGCTACACCTTC	CSARDGGQLVYGYTF	-	TRBV20-1	TRBJ1-2	few
TGCAGTGCTAGAGATCGGGACGCCCATCAGCCCCAGCATTTT	CSARDRDAHQPQHF	-	TRBV20-1	TRBJ1-5	many
TGCAGCGTTGAGGGCAGGGAGGGTCAGCCCCAGCATTTT	CSVEGREGQPQHF	-	TRBV29-1	TRBJ1-5	many
TGCAGTGCCTCCGAGGAAGGACAAGGTTTCCAGCCCCAGCATTTT	CSASEEGQGFQPQHF	-	TRBV20-1	TRBJ1-5	few
TGTGCCAGCAGTCGTACCGGGACAGAAGAGACCCAGTACTTC	CASSRTGTEETQYF	TRBD1	TRBV28	TRBJ2-5	many
TGTGCCAGCAGTCAAAGGAGCTACAGGGGACGCAAACCCAGCTACGAGCAGTACTTC	CASSQRSYRGRKPSYEQYF	TRBD1	TRBV6-5	TRBJ2-7	-
TGTGCCAGCAGCTTAATGGACTACACTGAAGCTTTCTTT	CASSLMDYTEAFF	-	TRBV7-2	TRBJ1-1	-
TGCGCCAGCAGGGAGCAGCCCGGAGGGGGCAATCAGCCCCAGCATTTT	CASREQPGGGNQPQHF	-	TRBV4-1	TRBJ1-5	-
TGTGCCAGCGGGACAGGAGGGCATGAAAAACTGTTTTTT	CASGTGGHEKLFF	TRBD1	TRBV28	TRBJ1-4	-
TGTGCCACTAAGGACAGGGCGGCCTACGAGCAGTACTTC	CATKDRAAYEQYF	TRBD1	TRBV6-6	TRBJ2-7	-
TGTGCCAGCAGCTTAGATCCGGGGACAGGGCAGTTCTTC	CASSLDPGTGQFF	TRBD1	TRBV11-3	TRBJ2-1	-
TGTGCCAGCACCTACCTCCGGGACCCCAATCAGCCCCAGCATTTT	CASTYLRDPNQPQHF	-	TRBV6-6	TRBJ1-5	few
TGTGCCAGCAGTGAATTCACAGGGAATCAGCCCCAGCATTTT	CASSEFTGNQPQHF	-	TRBV2	TRBJ1-5	many
TGTGCCAGCAGTTTCGGCAGCCTCTATGGCTACACCTTC	CASSFGSLYGYTF	-	TRBV28	TRBJ1-2	many